Listed here is a single T cell receptor (beta chain). The V gene's germline CDR1 is LGHNA and CDR2 YNFKEQ. The J segment lost 3 bases and the V segment lost 6 bases, leaving 14 bases of the junction unmatched. The CDR3 has 16 residues. In the original processing: Nucleated cell counts were estimated from reference gene primer amplification. Clones were sequenced by immunoSEQ multiplex PCR, and TCRdb holds only the in-frame ones, with some missing. That table supplies the V and J calls and clone size; D and trimming were determined from the DNA. The sample consists of 25,000 to 35,000 clones, 89% of them appearing once. The sample belongs to a study of blood T cell repertoires in COVID-19. Study details: Collection of acute and convalescent COVID-19 samples took place in the United States, Italy and Spain.

The material sequenced was peripheral blood. The clonotype comes from a man older than 75 with acute or convalescent COVID-19. The rearrangement uses TRBV4-2 and TRBJ2-7, with 7 bases identical to TRBD1. The CDR3 DNA reads as TGTGCCAGCAGTCATACCACCGGGACAGCCTTCTACGAGCAGTACTTC. Translation gives CASSHTTGTAFYEQYF.